These 16 T cell receptor beta chains came from one sample sequenced in a study of low-dose radiotherapy and immunotherapy resistance in tumors. This sample's time point: before trial treatment. TRAV- and TRBV-specific primers primed first-strand cDNA, covering alpha and beta chains. TCR amplification ran 15 to 25 PCR cycles using constant-region and V-primer adapter primers. MiXCR was run by TCRdb on the reads, yielding one entry per CDR3 protein. The sample contains tens of thousands of distinct CDR3 sequences, under 20% of which appear only once. Sample: PBMCs, taken before treatment. The receptor set was obtained from a male donor with prostate cancer.

This clonotype was recorded at least ten times. V is TRBV20-1 and J is TRBJ2-5; TRBD2 matches 7 bases. The CDR3 runs 11 residues. In germline, CDR1 is DFQATT, CDR2 SNEGSKA (reference sequence). CDR3 in DNA: TGCGCCAGCGGGGTCTCAGAGACCCAGTACTTC. Encoded protein: CASGVSETQYF.

The J gene is TRBJ2-5, the V gene TRBV12-3 or TRBV12-4; a weak D match, TRBD2 (5 bases). The CDR3 covers 13 residues. V lost 3 bases, J lost 5 bases, and 10 bases lay in between. The CDR3 bases are TGTGCCAGCAGTTTCGGGGTTAAGGAGACCCAGTACTTC. Its translation: CASSFGVKETQYF.

J is TRBJ2-1 and V is TRBV5-1; 7 nucleotides line up with TRBD1. Germline lookup yields CDR1 SGHRS and CDR2 YFSETQ. The CDR3 consists of 14 residues. The junction had 6 bases not matched to a gene; V was cut back by 7 bases and J by 2 bases. CDR3 DNA: TGCGCCAGCGAGGAGGACAGGCCCTACAATGAGCAGTTCTTC. As protein: CASEEDRPYNEQFF.

This clonotype was detected only a few times. V gene TRBV20-1 combines with J gene TRBJ2-6; 10 bases are shared with TRBD1. The CDR3 has 16 residues. Germline V gene data show CDR1 as DFQATT and CDR2 as SNEGSKA (reference sequence). The CDR3: CSSIGTGDSGANVLTF. CDR3 DNA: TGCAGCTCTATTGGGACAGGGGACTCTGGGGCCAACGTCCTGACTTTC.

This clonotype has at least ten counts. The gene calls are TRBV13 and TRBJ2-5, with TRBD2 as a possible D gene (5 bases). V was pared by 1 base and J by 5 bases, with 17 bases between. Germline V gene data show CDR1 as PRHDT and CDR2 as FYEKMQ (reference sequence). This CDR3 comprises 16 residues. CDR3 bases: TGTGCCAGCAGCTTAGTCGTCCGGGGTGAATGGGAGACCCAGTACTTC. Translated, it gives CASSLVVRGEWETQYF.

Relative to its sample, this clonotype is medium-sized. This chain links TRBV4-2 with TRBJ2-6; TRBD2 aligns across 8 bases. Looked up from germline, CDR1 is LGHNA and CDR2 is YNFKEQ. V lost 1 base and J lost 0; bases outside the gene matches: 2. The CDR3 has 17 residues. CDR3 DNA sequence: TGTGCCAGCAGCCAAGGGACTAGCAGCTCTGGGGCCAACGTCCTGACTTTC. Its protein product is CASSQGTSSSGANVLTF.

This clonotype was found many times. V gene TRBV7-2 combines with J gene TRBJ2-3, with D perhaps TRBD2 (6 bases). V lost 2 bases, J lost 5 bases, and 11 bases lay in between. CDR1 is SGHTA, CDR2 FQGNSA, per germline. This CDR3 contains 14 residues. The CDR3 sequence is CASSLKVAVDTQYF. The CDR3 DNA is TGTGCCAGCAGCTTAAAGGTAGCGGTAGATACGCAGTATTTT.

This clonotype was detected many times. The chain carries TRBV19 and TRBJ1-2; 7 positions match TRBD1. Trimming at V came to 7 bases and at J to 2 bases, leaving 13 bases not matched to a gene. Germline V gene data show CDR1 as LNHDA and CDR2 as SQIVND (reference sequence). This CDR3 is 16 amino acids long. DNA for the CDR3: TGTGCCAGTACGTTTTTATTATCGGGACAGAACTATGGCTACACCTTC. Protein: CASTFLLSGQNYGYTF.

With respect to this clonotype: The likely explanation is a read error, given a far larger clone one base away. The rearrangement uses TRBV4-3 and TRBJ2-1; D may be TRBD1 (5 bases). The CDR3 runs 13 residues. V lost 0 bases and J lost 12, with 12 bases in between. The germline V gene encodes CDR1 LGHNA and CDR2 YSLEER. In nucleotides, the CDR3 is TGCGCCAGCAGCCAAGACTTACGGCAGGGGCAGTTCTTC. This gives the protein CASSQDLRQGQFF.

This clonotype was picked up many times. The rearrangement links TRBV20-1 to TRBJ2-5; D might be TRBD1 (6 bases). The CDR3 has 13 residues. The V end was cut by 3 bases, the J end by 5 bases, with 13 bases between. CDR1 is DFQATT and CDR2 is SNEGSKA in the germline V gene (reference sequence). CDR3 DNA: TGCAGTGCTAGGAGAAACAGGGACGAGACCCAGTACTTC. Protein sequence: CSARRNRDETQYF.

In its sample, this clonotype was seen many times. The chain employs TRBV19 and TRBJ1-1; 7 bases match TRBD1. This CDR3 has 17 residues. Germline lookup yields CDR1 LNHDA and CDR2 SQIVND (reference sequence). V gave up 2 bases and J gave up 3 bases; unmatched junction bases: 12. The CDR3 is CASSISTGWVSDTEAFF. In nucleotides, the CDR3 is TGTGCCAGTAGTATATCGACAGGGTGGGTTTCGGACACTGAAGCTTTCTTT.

This clonotype was seen at least ten times. The V and J genes are TRBV6-5 and TRBJ2-3; 10 bases match TRBD2. Germline V lookup: CDR1 MNHEY, CDR2 SVGAGI. V was pared by 6 bases and J by 5 bases, with 8 bases of the junction left unmatched. This CDR3 comprises 15 residues. The chain's CDR3 is CASRTAAGGEDTQYF. Written as DNA, the CDR3 is TGTGCCAGCAGAACGGCAGCGGGGGGGGAAGATACGCAGTATTTT.

Ten or more counts support this clonotype. The chain employs TRBV6-5 and TRBJ2-3; D uncertain. V lost 3 bases and J 1 base, leaving 17 bases between the germline ends. Germline-derived CDR1 and CDR2 are MNHEY and SVGAGI. This CDR3 has 17 residues. CDR3 DNA: TGTGCCAGCAGTTATATACTTGCCCCGTATCGCACAGATACGCAGTATTTT. Protein sequence: CASSYILAPYRTDTQYF.

The sample holds many counts of this clonotype. This chain connects TRBV28 to TRBJ2-7; D is ambiguous. The CDR3 has 13 amino acids. The germline V gene encodes CDR1 MDHEN and CDR2 SYDVKM. Trimming took 6 bases from V and 2 from J, leaving 11 bases between them. CDR3 coding DNA: TGTGCCAGCAGATACGGTGGGACCTACGAGCAGTACTTC. Encoded protein: CASRYGGTYEQYF.

This clonotype was recorded at least ten times. The rearrangement uses TRBV28 and TRBJ2-3, with D uncertain. Germline V gene sequence: CDR1 MDHEN, CDR2 SYDVKM. V shed 2 bases and J shed 5 bases, with 8 bases lying between them. The CDR3 has 13 residues. Here the CDR3 DNA reads TGTGCCAGCAGTTTAGGGGTGCGAGATACGCAGTATTTT. As protein: CASSLGVRDTQYF.

The chain employs TRBV5-1 and TRBJ2-1; D call uncertain. Germline-derived CDR1 and CDR2 are SGHRS and YFSETQ. The CDR3 has 14 amino acids. V lost 4 bases, J lost 6 bases, and 14 bases lay in between. The CDR3 nucleotides read TGCGCCAGCAGCCCATGGGCACAGCTCAATGAGCAGTTCTTC. Protein: CASSPWAQLNEQFF.